A single sample is the source of the 18 T cell receptor beta chains below, sequenced in a study of T cells expressing NK-cell markers. TCRdb re-analyzed the 5' RACE reads; it lists each CDR3 protein once, without DNA. This sample's clone table lists some 340,000 distinct CDR3 sequences. The sequenced sample was blood T cells: a sorted CD56 or NKG2C T cell subset, CD4+ or CD8+ T cells, or bulk PBMC T cells (not recorded which). The source of these receptors is a man between 18 and 69 years old in good health.

The rearrangement joins TRBV6-1 to TRBJ1-1; TCRdb calls TRBD1, which cannot be checked without DNA. Germline CDR1 is MNHNS and CDR2 is SASEGT. The CDR3 has 15 amino acids. This CDR3 is CASSAWTGGGTEAFF.

This chain joins TRBV25-1 and TRBJ1-2. Per the germline V gene, CDR1 is MGHDK and CDR2 is SYGVNS. There are 14 residues in the CDR3. Here the CDR3 reads CASSDSGRAYGYTF.

The chain links TRBV10-3 to TRBJ1-2; TCRdb indicates TRBD1, and absent DNA this call remains unverified. This CDR3 contains 14 residues. CDR1 ENHRY and CDR2 SYGVKD come from the germline V gene. This CDR3 is CAISEPQGWYGYTF.

J is TRBJ1-1 and V is TRBV6-2 or TRBV6-3; TCRdb reports TRBD1, a call that lacks DNA to check it against. CDR1 is MNHEY, CDR2 SVGEGT, per germline. This CDR3 spans 13 amino acids. The CDR3 is CASTRSGAFEAFF.

The V and J genes are TRBV5-6 and TRBJ2-7. From germline, CDR1 is SGHDT and CDR2 YYEEEE. The CDR3 consists of 12 residues. The CDR3 spells CASSLMTEEQYF.

V is TRBV7-9 and J is TRBJ2-3; the D call of TRBD2 rests on TCRdb alone, since no DNA is present to check it. Germline lookup yields CDR1 SEHNR and CDR2 FQNEAQ (reference sequence). CDR3 size: 16 residues. CDR3 protein: CASSPGLAASTDTQYF.

The chain couples TRBV5-1 to TRBJ2-7; TCRdb calls TRBD1, which cannot be checked without DNA. Germline V gene lookup returns CDR1 SGHRS and CDR2 YFSETQ. This CDR3 has 15 amino acids. CDR3: CASSLATGGTYEQYF.

This chain links TRBV20-1 with TRBJ2-7; TCRdb lists TRBD1, though no DNA is available to test this call. CDR3 length: 13 amino acids. CDR1 DFQATT and CDR2 SNEGSKA come from the germline V gene (reference sequence). The CDR3 spells CSARVTGGGEQYF.

This chain joins TRBV29-1 and TRBJ2-5; TCRdb designates TRBD1, a call that cannot be tested without DNA. Germline V gene lookup returns CDR1 SQVTM and CDR2 ANQGSEA. CDR3 length equals 12 residues. This CDR3 is CSGKGAGETQYF.

The V gene is TRBV25-1, the J gene TRBJ2-7; absent DNA, TCRdb's TRBD1 call cannot be checked. This CDR3 is 12 amino acids long. The germline V gene has CDR1 MGHDK and CDR2 SYGVNS. CDR3 in amino acids: CASSYKGDEQYF.

The genes are TRBV9 and TRBJ1-4; the TCRdb call, TRBD1, lacks DNA for checking. Germline values: CDR1 SGDLS, CDR2 YYNGEE. The CDR3 runs to 15 residues. The CDR3 loop reads CASSSRQAFNEKLFF.

V and J are TRBV28 and TRBJ1-6; the D call from TCRdb, TRBD1, cannot be confirmed without DNA. CDR1 is MDHEN, CDR2 SYDVKM, per germline. The CDR3 spans 15 residues. This CDR3 is CASSTGDRVGSPLHF.

The rearrangement joins TRBV20-1 to TRBJ1-1; lacking DNA, the TRBD1 call made by TCRdb goes unchecked. The CDR3 covers 14 residues. Germline V gene lookup returns CDR1 DFQATT and CDR2 SNEGSKA (reference sequence). The chain's CDR3 is CSASRTGTDTEAFF.

The J gene is TRBJ2-1, the V gene TRBV12-3 or TRBV12-4; the D call of TRBD2 rests on TCRdb alone, since no DNA is present to check it. CDR3 size: 11 residues. The CDR3 sequence: CAIGGAREQFF.

The J gene is TRBJ2-4, the V gene TRBV11-2; TCRdb names TRBD1, which stays unverified in the absence of DNA. The CDR3 is 11 amino acids. The germline CDR1 and CDR2 sequences are SGHAT and FQNNGV. The CDR3 here is CASSGGNIQYF. The full variable domain, rest sourced from reference TRBV11-2 and TRBJ2-4, is EAGVAQSPRYKIIEKRQSVAFWCNPISGHATLYWYQQILGQGPKLLIQFQNNGVVDDSQLPKDRFSAERLKGVDSTLKIQPAKLEDSAVYLCASSGGNIQYFGAGTRLSVL.

The chain combines TRBV24-1 with TRBJ2-7; TCRdb's assignment of TRBD2 cannot be checked, as there is no DNA. CDR3 length: 16 amino acids. Germline CDR1 is KGHDR and CDR2 is SFDVKD. The CDR3 region is CATYRGQRGNSYEQYF.

The genes are TRBV7-9 and TRBJ1-4. CDR1 is SEHNR, CDR2 FQNEAQ, per germline (reference sequence). The CDR3 totals 12 residues. The CDR3 loop is CASSEGFGKLFF.

This sequence joins TRBV6-1 and TRBJ1-2; no DNA is available, so the TRBD1 call from TCRdb remains unchecked. The length of the CDR3 is 16 residues. The germline V gene encodes CDR1 MNHNS and CDR2 SASEGT. CDR3 sequence: CASSTRGQGAGHGYTF.